These 15 T cell receptor beta chains originate from one sample sequenced in a study of blood T cell repertoires in COVID-19. TCRdb's copy holds only in-frame clones and misses some; the assay was immunoSEQ multiplex PCR. The table records roughly 130,000 clones, 70% to 80% of them present only once. The sample taken for sequencing was peripheral blood. The receptor source for this set is a man aged 55 to 70 with acute or convalescent COVID-19.

V usage is TRBV7-2 and J usage is TRBJ2-3; 14 nucleotides align to TRBD2. The CDR3 is 16 residues long. V was pared by 5 bases and J by 5 bases, with 6 bases of the junction left unmatched. Per germline, CDR1 SGHTA and CDR2 FQGNSA. The CDR3 sequence is CASSARLAGGIDTQYF. The CDR3 nucleotides read TGTGCCAGCAGCGCTCGACTAGCGGGAGGGATAGATACGCAGTATTTT.

Details on this clone: This CDR3 is also generated by other DNA sequences in the sample. The CDR3 sequence: CASSVSDRGPSSPLHF. The CDR3, as DNA: TGTGCCAGCAGCGTCTCCGACAGGGGGCCCTCCTCACCCCTCCACTTT. This chain links TRBV9 with TRBJ1-6; 10 nucleotides agree with TRBD1. V shed 2 bases, J shed 10 bases, and the junction held 9 bases outside the gene matches. Germline CDR1 is SGDLS and CDR2 is YYNGEE. CDR3 length: 16 amino acids.

This rearrangement joins TRBV11-2 to TRBJ2-2, with 13 bases matching TRBD2. The trim removed 3 bases at V and 5 bases at J, leaving 6 bases unmatched. The CDR3 has 17 amino acids. The V gene's germline CDR1 is SGHAT and CDR2 FQNNGV. The CDR3 region is CASSFRTSGSRTGELFF. In nucleotides, the CDR3 is TGTGCCAGCAGCTTTCGGACTAGCGGGAGTCGGACCGGGGAGCTGTTTTTT. Based on the CDR3 plus reference TRBV11-2 and TRBJ2-2, the full variable domain is EAGVAQSPRYKIIEKRQSVAFWCNPISGHATLYWYQQILGQGPKLLIQFQNNGVVDDSQLPKDRFSAERLKGVDSTLKIQPAKLEDSAVYLCASSFRTSGSRTGELFFGEGSRLTVL.

The genes are TRBV6-4 and TRBJ2-7; a possible D gene is TRBD2 (6 bases). The V gene's germline CDR1 is MRHNA and CDR2 SNTAGT. CDR3 length equals 14 residues. Trimming left V 4 bases short and J 2 bases short, with 12 bases between. DNA for the CDR3: TGTGCCAGCAGTGTTGGGACTCCGACCTACGAGCAGTACTTC. This gives the protein CASSVGTPTYEQYF.

The CDR3 region is CASSYSGGGEYF. CDR3 nucleotide sequence: TGTGCCAGCAGTTACTCAGGGGGCGGCGAGTACTTC. The rearrangement uses TRBV6-5 and TRBJ2-7; 7 positions agree with TRBD1. The junction had 4 bases not matched to a gene; V was cut back by 0 bases and J by 11 bases. In germline, CDR1 is MNHEY, CDR2 SVGAGI. The length of the CDR3 is 12 residues.

The chain uses TRBV19 and TRBJ2-2; TRBD1 is a possible D gene (6 bases). Germline-derived CDR1 and CDR2 are LNHDA and SQIVND (reference sequence). The CDR3 loop spans 13 amino acids. Trimming cost V 6 bases and J 4 bases, with 9 bases left between them. The CDR3 DNA follows: TGTGCCAGTAGGGACAGCTTCACCGGGGAGCTGTTTTTT. This codes for CASRDSFTGELFF.

CDR3 sequence: CASSDGTGGVYGYTF. CDR3 in DNA: TGCGCCAGCAGCGATGGGACAGGGGGTGTATATGGCTACACCTTC. The chain uses TRBV5-1 and TRBJ1-2, with 11 bases identical to TRBD1. Unmatched junction bases numbered 7, after V lost 4 bases and J lost 5 bases. This CDR3 region has 15 residues. CDR1 and CDR2 (germline): SGHRS, YFSETQ.

V usage is TRBV19 and J usage is TRBJ2-3; 10 bases are a match to TRBD2. The CDR3 runs 17 residues. With 5 bases clipped from V and 4 bases from J, the junction kept 12 bases outside the gene matches. The germline CDR1 and CDR2 sequences are LNHDA and SQIVND (reference sequence). The CDR3 here is CASSPRSGLAVPDTQYF. The CDR3 bases are TGTGCCAGTAGTCCGCGCTCAGGACTAGCGGTACCAGATACGCAGTATTTT.

The V and J genes are TRBV6-2 or TRBV6-3 and TRBJ1-2, with TRBD1 matching 7 bases. CDR3 length: 15 residues. The germline gives CDR1 MNHEY, CDR2 SVGEGT. Trimming removed 6 bases from V and 1 base from J; junction bases left unmatched: 8. CDR3 residues: CASSPGGRNNYGYTF. The CDR3 region has the DNA TGTGCCAGCAGCCCAGGGGGAAGGAATAACTATGGCTACACCTTC.

This clone was recorded once. The CDR3 loop is CASSLGRSAGELFF. The CDR3, as DNA: TGTGCCAGCAGCTTAGGCAGAAGCGCCGGGGAGCTGTTTTTT. The chain has TRBV7-2 and TRBJ2-2; no clear D. The V and J ends lost 1 base and 6 bases respectively, with 9 bases between them. The CDR3 loop spans 14 amino acids. The V gene's germline CDR1 is SGHTA and CDR2 FQGNSA. The full variable domain, in which reference TRBV7-2 and TRBJ2-2 provide the parts outside the CDR3, is GAGVSQSPSNKVTEKGKDVELRCDPISGHTALYWYRQSLGQGLEFLIYFQGNSAPDKSGLPSDRFSAERTGGSVSTLTIQRTQQEDSAVYLCASSLGRSAGELFFGEGSRLTVL.

This clone was seen a single time. The J gene is TRBJ2-3, the V gene TRBV29-1; D not resolved. The germline V and J ends were trimmed by 6 bases and 0 bases, with 4 bases remaining between them. The CDR3 sequence is 11 residues long. Germline V CDR1 and CDR2: SQVTM, ANQGSEA. Here the CDR3 DNA reads TGCAGCGTGCAGAGCACAGATACGCAGTATTTT. This translates into CSVQSTDTQYF.

CDR3 region: CASNTRDRAHEQYF. DNA for the CDR3: TGTGCCAGCAATACCCGGGACAGGGCCCACGAGCAGTACTTC. The chain recombines TRBV28 with TRBJ2-7, with 9 bases matching TRBD1. Germline CDR1 and CDR2: MDHEN and SYDVKM. V shed 7 bases and J 5 bases; nucleotides not matched to a gene: 9. This CDR3 has 14 amino acids. Based on the CDR3 plus reference TRBV28 and TRBJ2-7, the full variable domain is DVKVTQSSRYLVKRTGEKVFLECVQDMDHENMFWYRQDPGLGLRLIYFSYDVKMKEKGDIPEGYSVSREKKERFSLILESASTNQTSMYLCASNTRDRAHEQYFGPGTRLTVT.

This rearrangement joins TRBV19 to TRBJ1-5; 7 nucleotides line up with TRBD1. J gave up 3 bases and V 1 base, and 3 bases lay outside the gene matches. Looked up from germline, CDR1 is LNHDA and CDR2 is SQIVND (reference sequence). The length of the CDR3 is 15 residues. CDR3 protein: CASSIGGTDNQPQHF. Here the CDR3 DNA reads TGTGCCAGTAGTATAGGGGGGACAGACAATCAGCCCCAGCATTTT.

The chain recombines TRBV5-6 with TRBJ2-5; 13 nucleotides line up with TRBD2. V lost 3 bases, J lost 5 bases, and 7 bases stayed unmatched. Germline V lookup: CDR1 SGHDT, CDR2 YYEEEE. This CDR3 is 16 amino acids long. The CDR3 nucleotides are TGTGCCAGCAGCTCCCCACTAGCGGGAGGGACGGAGACCCAGTACTTC. It translates to CASSSPLAGGTETQYF.

The V call is TRBV2, the J call TRBJ1-1; 9 positions match TRBD1. This CDR3 contains 12 residues. CDR1 is SNHLY and CDR2 is FYNNEI in the germline V gene. Unmatched junction bases numbered 6, after V lost 5 bases and J lost 11 bases. CDR3 residues: CASSRDREKAFF. For the CDR3, the DNA is TGTGCCAGCAGTAGGGACAGGGAGAAGGCTTTCTTT.